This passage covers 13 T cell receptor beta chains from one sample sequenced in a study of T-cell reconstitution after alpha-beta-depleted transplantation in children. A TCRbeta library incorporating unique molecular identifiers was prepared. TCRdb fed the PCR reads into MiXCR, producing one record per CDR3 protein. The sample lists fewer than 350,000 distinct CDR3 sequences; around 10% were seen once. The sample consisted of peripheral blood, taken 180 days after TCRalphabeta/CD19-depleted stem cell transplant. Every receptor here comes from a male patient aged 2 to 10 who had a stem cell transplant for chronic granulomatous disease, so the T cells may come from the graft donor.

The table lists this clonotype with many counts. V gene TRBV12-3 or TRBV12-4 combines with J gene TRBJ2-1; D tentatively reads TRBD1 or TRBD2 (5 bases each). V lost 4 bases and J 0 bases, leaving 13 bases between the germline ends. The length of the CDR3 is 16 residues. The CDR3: CASSSGRPSSYNEQFF. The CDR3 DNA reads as TGTGCCAGCAGTTCGGGACGGCCCAGCTCCTACAATGAGCAGTTCTTC.

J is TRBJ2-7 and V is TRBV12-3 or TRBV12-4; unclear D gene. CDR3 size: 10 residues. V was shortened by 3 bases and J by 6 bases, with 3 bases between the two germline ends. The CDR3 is CASSLCEQYF. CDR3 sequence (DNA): TGTGCCAGCAGTTTGTGCGAGCAGTACTTC.

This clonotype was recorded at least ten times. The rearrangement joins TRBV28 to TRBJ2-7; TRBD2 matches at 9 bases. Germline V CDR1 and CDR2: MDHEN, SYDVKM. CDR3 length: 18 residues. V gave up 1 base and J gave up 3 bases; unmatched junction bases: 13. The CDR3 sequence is CASSLSIFGGRAIYEQYF. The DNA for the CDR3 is TGTGCCAGCAGTTTATCTATTTTTGGCGGGAGGGCCATCTACGAGCAGTACTTC. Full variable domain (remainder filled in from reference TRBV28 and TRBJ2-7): DVKVTQSSRYLVKRTGEKVFLECVQDMDHENMFWYRQDPGLGLRLIYFSYDVKMKEKGDIPEGYSVSREKKERFSLILESASTNQTSMYLCASSLSIFGGRAIYEQYFGPGTRLTVT.

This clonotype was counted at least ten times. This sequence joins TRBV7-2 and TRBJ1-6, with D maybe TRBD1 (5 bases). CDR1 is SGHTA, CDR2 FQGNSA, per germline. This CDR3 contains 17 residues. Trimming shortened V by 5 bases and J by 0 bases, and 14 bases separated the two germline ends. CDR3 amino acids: CASSEGWGSSYNSPLHF. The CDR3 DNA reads TGTGCCAGCAGCGAAGGGTGGGGGAGCTCCTATAATTCACCCCTCCACTTT.

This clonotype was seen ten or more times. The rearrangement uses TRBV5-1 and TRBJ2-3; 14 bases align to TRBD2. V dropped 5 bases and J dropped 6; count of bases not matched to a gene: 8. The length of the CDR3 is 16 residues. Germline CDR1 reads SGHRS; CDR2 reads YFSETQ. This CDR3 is CASSRLAGGRPDTQYF. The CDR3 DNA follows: TGCGCCAGCAGTCGACTAGCGGGGGGGCGTCCCGATACGCAGTATTTT.

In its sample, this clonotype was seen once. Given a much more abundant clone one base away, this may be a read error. As DNA, the CDR3 is TGTGCCAGCAGTAAAAGGGCAGCCCGGGGAAACATTCAGTACTTC. This codes for CASSKRAARGNIQYF. The rearrangement joins TRBV2 to TRBJ2-4, with a weak D call TRBD2 (5 bases). With 5 bases removed from V and 6 bases from J, the gap between germline ends came to 17 bases. The V gene's germline CDR1 is SNHLY and CDR2 FYNNEI. The CDR3 loop spans 15 amino acids.

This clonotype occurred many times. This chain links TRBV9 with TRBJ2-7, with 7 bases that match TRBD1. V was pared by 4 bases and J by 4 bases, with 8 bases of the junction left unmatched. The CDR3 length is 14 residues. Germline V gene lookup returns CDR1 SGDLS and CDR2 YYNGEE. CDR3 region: CASSPHQTGYEQYF. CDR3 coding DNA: TGTGCCAGCAGCCCACATCAGACAGGGTACGAGCAGTACTTC.

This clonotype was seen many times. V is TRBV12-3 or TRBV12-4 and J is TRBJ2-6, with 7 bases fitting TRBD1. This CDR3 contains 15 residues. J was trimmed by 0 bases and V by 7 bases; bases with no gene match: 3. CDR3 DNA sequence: TGTGCCAGCAACCGACAGGGCTCTGGGGCCAACGTCCTGACTTTC. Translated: CASNRQGSGANVLTF.

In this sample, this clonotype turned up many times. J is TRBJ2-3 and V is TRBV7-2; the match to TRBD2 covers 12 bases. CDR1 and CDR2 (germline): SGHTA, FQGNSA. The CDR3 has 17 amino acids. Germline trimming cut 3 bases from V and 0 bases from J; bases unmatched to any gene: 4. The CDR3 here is CASSLGLAGLSTDTQYF. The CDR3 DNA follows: TGTGCCAGCAGCTTGGGACTAGCGGGCCTGAGCACAGATACGCAGTATTTT.

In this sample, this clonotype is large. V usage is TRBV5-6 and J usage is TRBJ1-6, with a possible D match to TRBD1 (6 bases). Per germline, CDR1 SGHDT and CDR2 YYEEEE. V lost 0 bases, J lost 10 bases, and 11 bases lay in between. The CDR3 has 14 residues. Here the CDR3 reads CASSLGTASSPLHF. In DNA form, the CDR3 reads TGTGCCAGCAGCTTGGGGACAGCTTCCTCACCCCTCCACTTT.

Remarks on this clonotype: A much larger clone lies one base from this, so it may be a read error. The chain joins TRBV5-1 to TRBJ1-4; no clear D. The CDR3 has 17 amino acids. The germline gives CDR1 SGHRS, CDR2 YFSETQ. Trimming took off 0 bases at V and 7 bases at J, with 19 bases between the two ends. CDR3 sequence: CASSLGRNKTAGEKLFF. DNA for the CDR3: TGCGCCAGCAGCTTGGGCAGGAACAAAACGGCCGGTGAAAAACTGTTTTTT.

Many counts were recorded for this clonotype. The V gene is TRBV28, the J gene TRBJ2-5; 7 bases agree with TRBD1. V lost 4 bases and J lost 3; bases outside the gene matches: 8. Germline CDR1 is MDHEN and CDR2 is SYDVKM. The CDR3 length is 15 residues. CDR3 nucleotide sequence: TGTGCCAGCAGTTCTCCGGGACAGAGAAAAGAGACCCAGTACTTC. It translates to CASSSPGQRKETQYF.

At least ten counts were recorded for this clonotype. CDR3 nucleotides: TGTGCCAGCAACCCGTCCCGGGACATGAGCTCCTACAATGAGCAGTTCTTC. This codes for CASNPSRDMSSYNEQFF. The V and J genes are TRBV21-1 and TRBJ2-1; the table's D call of TRBD1 was not tested on the DNA. TRBV21-1 is recorded as a pseudogene. This CDR3 is 17 amino acids long.